One sample yielded the 17 T cell receptor beta chains listed below, sequenced in a study of response to subunit inactivated influenza vaccine. Each CDR3 protein is one row after TCRdb ran MiXCR on the RT-PCR reads. The data show about 800,000 distinct CDR3 sequences, around 21% seen once. The material was PBMCs from blood, obtained around 5 days after vaccination. The receptors originated from a man aged 45-65 years who received an inactivated influenza vaccine.

The V gene is TRBV7-8, the J gene TRBJ2-7; 7 nucleotides align to TRBD2. The germline gives CDR1 SGHVS, CDR2 FQNEAQ. This CDR3 spans 14 amino acids. With V trimmed by 7 bases and J by 3 bases, 9 bases remained unmatched. The CDR3 nucleotides read TGTGCCAGCACCGCTCACACTAGCGACTACGAGCAGTACTTC. Translated, it gives CASTAHTSDYEQYF.

The gene calls are TRBV24-1 and TRBJ2-2; D is undetermined. The CDR3 totals 13 residues. The V end lost 5 bases, the J end lost 1 base, and 4 bases lay between the germline ends. Looked up from germline, CDR1 is KGHDR and CDR2 is SFDVKD. The CDR3 nucleotides are TGTGCCACCAGTGCGCTGAACACCGGGGAGCTGTTTTTT. This encodes CATSALNTGELFF.

This chain connects TRBV28 to TRBJ1-1; 7 bases map to TRBD1. The ends lost 5 bases at V and 0 bases at J; junction bases unmatched: 9. This CDR3 spans 16 amino acids. Germline assignment: CDR1 MDHEN and CDR2 SYDVKM. CDR3 loop: CASSIWDSRMNTEAFF. The CDR3 nucleotides are TGTGCCAGCAGTATTTGGGACAGCCGCATGAACACTGAAGCTTTCTTT.

The chain joins TRBV5-4 to TRBJ1-3; D not certain. Germline V gives CDR1 SGHNT, CDR2 YYREEE (reference sequence). The CDR3 has 15 residues. V was shortened by 1 base and J by 0 bases, with 8 bases between the two germline ends. The chain's CDR3 is CASSLQPSSGNTIYF. CDR3 in DNA: TGTGCCAGCAGCTTGCAGCCGAGCTCTGGAAACACCATATATTTT. Full variable domain (rest looked up from reference TRBV5-4 and TRBJ1-3): ETGVTQSPTHLIKTRGQQVTLRCSSQSGHNTVSWYQQALGQGPQFIFQYYREEENGRGNFPPRFSGLQFPNYSSELNVNALELDDSALYLCASSLQPSSGNTIYFGEGSWLTVV.

The chain is built from TRBV7-9 and TRBJ1-1, with a weak D call TRBD1 (5 bases). Trimming removed 6 bases from V and 4 bases from J, with 21 bases in between. CDR3 length: 16 residues. CDR1 SEHNR and CDR2 FQNEAQ come from the germline V gene (reference sequence). The CDR3 sequence: CASSHSGQGRATEAFF. The CDR3 DNA follows: TGTGCCAGCAGTCATTCTGGGCAGGGAAGGGCCACTGAAGCTTTCTTT.

This clonotype was seen a few times. The V call is TRBV20-1, the J call TRBJ2-4; TRBD1 matches 10 bases. The junction had 6 bases not matched to a gene; V was cut back by 6 bases and J by 4 bases. Germline V gene data show CDR1 as DFQATT and CDR2 as SNEGSKA (reference sequence). The CDR3 runs 14 residues. The DNA for the CDR3 is TGCAGTGCCCGAGGACAGGGGGGGAAAAACATTCAGTACTTC. Its translation is CSARGQGGKNIQYF.

The chain combines TRBV23-1 with TRBJ2-5, with 10 positions matching TRBD2. TRBV23-1 is an open reading frame whose function is uncertain. The CDR3 has 16 residues. Losses at the gene ends were 8 bases for V and 1 base for J; bases not matched to a gene: 10. The CDR3 reads CASGYPGLALQETQYF. For the CDR3, the DNA is TGCGCCAGCGGATACCCGGGACTAGCGCTCCAAGAGACCCAGTACTTC.

The chain has TRBV6-1 and TRBJ2-1, with 9 bases aligning to TRBD2. The CDR3 has 17 amino acids. The V and J ends lost 2 bases and 0 bases, in that order; junction bases with no gene match: 5. Germline assignment: CDR1 MNHNS and CDR2 SASEGT. In nucleotides, the CDR3 is TGTGCCAGCAGTGAATTTGCGGGAGGGAGCTCCTACAATGAGCAGTTCTTC. Translated: CASSEFAGGSSYNEQFF.

The gene calls are TRBV6-8 and TRBJ2-1, with TRBD2 matching 10 bases. The J segment lost 5 bases and the V segment lost 6 bases, leaving 10 bases of the junction unmatched. Germline V gene sequence: CDR1 MNHGY, CDR2 SAAAGT. The CDR3 totals 16 residues. The CDR3 region is CASSHPLAGANNEQFF. DNA of the CDR3: TGTGCCAGCAGCCATCCTCTAGCGGGGGCGAACAATGAGCAGTTCTTC.

The chain has TRBV19 and TRBJ2-1; tentative D call: TRBD1 (6 bases). The CDR3 consists of 15 residues. Deletions cut 5 bases from V and 2 bases from J, with 13 bases between. The V gene's germline CDR1 is LNHDA and CDR2 SQIVND (reference sequence). CDR3 region: CASSPGVSAYNEQFF. The CDR3 DNA sequence: TGTGCCAGTAGTCCAGGGGTTAGCGCCTACAATGAGCAGTTCTTC.

V and J are TRBV11-2 and TRBJ2-7; TRBD2 matches at 9 bases. J lost 6 bases, V lost 2 bases, and 5 bases had no gene match. There are 14 residues in the CDR3. Germline values: CDR1 SGHAT, CDR2 FQNNGV. CDR3 region: CASSLSRLAVEQYF. CDR3 bases: TGTGCCAGCAGCTTATCTAGACTAGCGGTCGAGCAGTACTTC.

A note on this clonotype: Compared with germline, one end of the junction differs, possibly owing to a read error. J is TRBJ2-5 and V is TRBV7-9; 13 bases match TRBD2. Germline V gene lookup returns CDR1 SEHNR and CDR2 FQNEAQ (reference sequence). The CDR3 has 16 amino acids. This CDR3 is CSSSRGTSGNQETQYF. CDR3 nucleotide sequence: TGTTCCAGCAGCCGCGGGACTAGCGGGAACCAAGAGACCCAGTACTTC. Using reference TRBV7-9 and TRBJ2-5 for the parts outside the CDR3, the full variable domain is DTGVSQNPRHKITKRGQNVTFRCDPISEHNRLYWYRQTLGQGPEFLTYFQNEAQLEKSRLLSDRFSAERPKGSFSTLEIQRTEQGDSAMYLCSSSRGTSGNQETQYFGPGTRLLVL.

V is TRBV2 and J is TRBJ2-1; 10 nucleotides align to TRBD2. The junction had 7 bases not matched to a gene; V was cut back by 6 bases and J by 2 bases. CDR1 SNHLY and CDR2 FYNNEI come from the germline V gene. The CDR3 has 16 amino acids. The CDR3 sequence: CASRTLAGETYNEQFF. The CDR3 DNA sequence: TGTGCCAGCAGGACCCTAGCGGGAGAGACCTACAATGAGCAGTTCTTC.

This clonotype was counted at least ten times. V gene TRBV12-3 or TRBV12-4 combines with J gene TRBJ2-2; D perhaps matches TRBD2 (6 bases). The germline V and J ends were trimmed by 3 bases and 0 bases, with 11 bases remaining between them. CDR3 length: 16 residues. The CDR3 sequence is CASSLFTSSNTGELFF. CDR3 nucleotide sequence: TGTGCCAGCAGTTTGTTCACTAGCTCGAACACCGGGGAGCTGTTTTTT.

A few counts support this clonotype. The genes are TRBV7-3 and TRBJ2-3; D gene uncertain. The germline V and J ends were trimmed by 2 bases and 5 bases, with 8 bases remaining between them. CDR1 and CDR2 from the germline V gene are SGHTA and FQGTGA. The CDR3 runs 13 residues. CDR3 protein: CASSLALIDTQYF. CDR3 in DNA: TGTGCCAGCAGCTTAGCCTTGATAGATACGCAGTATTTT.

The chain is built from TRBV20-1 and TRBJ2-5; 7 positions agree with TRBD1. CDR1 and CDR2 from the germline V gene are DFQATT and SNEGSKA (reference sequence). J lost 2 bases, V lost 5 bases, and 2 bases had no gene match. The length of the CDR3 is 12 residues. CDR3 sequence (DNA): TGCAGTGCTTGGACAGGTCAAGAGACCCAGTACTTC. Amino acids: CSAWTGQETQYF.

The V call is TRBV20-1, the J call TRBJ2-3; D remains ambiguous. The V and J ends lost 1 base and 2 bases respectively, with 10 bases between them. The CDR3 totals 14 residues. Germline V gene lookup returns CDR1 DFQATT and CDR2 SNEGSKA (reference sequence). CDR3 loop: CSARVSHYTDTQYF. DNA for the CDR3: TGCAGTGCTAGAGTTTCTCATTACACAGATACGCAGTATTTT.